Listed below are T cell receptor beta chains from one sample, sequenced in a study of blood T cell repertoires in COVID-19. This table comes from immunoSEQ multiplex PCR, and its TCRdb copy is limited to in-frame clones, with some not included. The sample has 11,000 to 15,000 clones, around 90% seen once. The sequencing input was peripheral blood. These receptors all come from a human donor in a cohort sampled during active COVID-19. CDR3s include the opening cysteine and the closing phenylalanine or tryptophan. Each record gives: D gene, J gene, clone size, V gene, CDR3 DNA, CDR3 protein. A D gene is named only where the DNA matches it firmly. A clone size is listed for some rows: how often the clone was seen (once, few, many), or a class if it is expanded.

d_call: -
j_call: TRBJ2-7
clone_size: few
v_call: TRBV27
cdr3_nt: TGTGCCAGCAGTTGGGCAGGGGTCCACTACGAGCAGTACTTC
cdr3_aa: CASSWAGVHYEQYF

d_call: -
j_call: TRBJ2-6
clone_size: -
v_call: TRBV2
cdr3_nt: TGTGCCAGCCACATGGGGGCGGCGGGCGTCCTGACTTTC
cdr3_aa: CASHMGAAGVLTF

d_call: TRBD1
j_call: TRBJ2-5
clone_size: -
v_call: TRBV24-1
cdr3_nt: TGTGCCACCAGTGAAAAGGACAGGCCGAAGGAGACCCAGTACTTC
cdr3_aa: CATSEKDRPKETQYF

d_call: TRBD2
j_call: TRBJ2-2
clone_size: -
v_call: TRBV6-4
cdr3_nt: TGTGCCAGCAGTGGGGGGACTAGCGACACCGGGGAGCTGTTTTTT
cdr3_aa: CASSGGTSDTGELFF

d_call: -
j_call: TRBJ2-7
clone_size: -
v_call: TRBV14
cdr3_nt: TGTGCCAGCAGCCAAGATGGGGGGTACGAGCAGTACTTC
cdr3_aa: CASSQDGGYEQYF

d_call: -
j_call: TRBJ1-6
clone_size: once
v_call: TRBV10-3
cdr3_nt: TGTGCCATCAGAGCGGACAGCGGGGGAAGTTCACCCCTCCACTTT
cdr3_aa: CAIRADSGGSSPLHF

d_call: -
j_call: TRBJ2-7
clone_size: -
v_call: TRBV5-5
cdr3_nt: TGTGCCAGCAGCTCGGGACACTACTACGAGCAGTACTTC
cdr3_aa: CASSSGHYYEQYF

d_call: TRBD1
j_call: TRBJ2-5
clone_size: -
v_call: TRBV7-9
cdr3_nt: TGTGCCAGCAGCTTAGGAGGGGGCTGGGAGACCCAGTACTTC
cdr3_aa: CASSLGGGWETQYF

d_call: TRBD1
j_call: TRBJ2-2
clone_size: -
v_call: TRBV10-3
cdr3_nt: TGTGCCATCAGGACGGACAGGGACACCGGGGAGCTGTTTTTT
cdr3_aa: CAIRTDRDTGELFF

d_call: TRBD2
j_call: TRBJ2-7
clone_size: -
v_call: TRBV18
cdr3_nt: TGTGCCAGCTCCCCTCCGACTAGCGGGAGATTTAGGGAGCAGTACTTC
cdr3_aa: CASSPPTSGRFREQYF

d_call: -
j_call: TRBJ1-2
clone_size: -
v_call: TRBV28
cdr3_nt: TGTGCCAGCGCGGGACGAATCTATGGCTACACCTTC
cdr3_aa: CASAGRIYGYTF

d_call: TRBD1
j_call: TRBJ1-5
clone_size: -
v_call: TRBV28
cdr3_nt: TGTGCCAGCAGACGTGGGACAGGTTATCAGCCCCAGCATTTT
cdr3_aa: CASRRGTGYQPQHF

d_call: TRBD1
j_call: TRBJ1-2
clone_size: -
v_call: TRBV19
cdr3_nt: TGTGCCAGTAGTCAAAAACGGACAGGGAACTATGGCTACACCTTC
cdr3_aa: CASSQKRTGNYGYTF

d_call: -
j_call: TRBJ1-1
clone_size: -
v_call: TRBV7-2
cdr3_nt: TGTGCCAGCAGCTTATCACACGCGAACACTGAAGCTTTCTTT
cdr3_aa: CASSLSHANTEAFF

d_call: TRBD2
j_call: TRBJ2-4
clone_size: few
v_call: TRBV3-1/TRBV3-2
cdr3_nt: TGTGCCAGCAGCCAGGGACTAGCGGGAGGACACATTCAGTACTTC
cdr3_aa: CASSQGLAGGHIQYF

d_call: -
j_call: TRBJ1-3
clone_size: -
v_call: TRBV30
cdr3_nt: TGTGCCTGGTTCGAAGACTTTGGAAACACCATATATTTT
cdr3_aa: CAWFEDFGNTIYF

d_call: -
j_call: TRBJ2-1
clone_size: -
v_call: TRBV27
cdr3_nt: TGTGCCAGCAGCAACAGGGTCAATGAGCAGTTCTTC
cdr3_aa: CASSNRVNEQFF

d_call: -
j_call: TRBJ2-2
clone_size: -
v_call: TRBV18
cdr3_nt: TGTGCCAGCTCACTAATAGCCCCCGCGAACACCGGGGAGCTGTTTTTT
cdr3_aa: CASSLIAPANTGELFF

d_call: -
j_call: TRBJ2-7
clone_size: -
v_call: TRBV6-5
cdr3_nt: TGTGCCAGCAGTTACCCCCCCCCGCAGGCTGCCTACGAGCAGTACTTC
cdr3_aa: CASSYPPPQAAYEQYF

d_call: -
j_call: TRBJ2-7
clone_size: -
v_call: TRBV18
cdr3_nt: TGTGCCAGCTCCCTCGACAGATTCTCCTACGAGCAGTACTTC
cdr3_aa: CASSLDRFSYEQYF

d_call: TRBD2
j_call: TRBJ2-7
clone_size: -
v_call: TRBV19
cdr3_nt: TGTGCCAGTAGGGCGACTAGCGGAACCTACGAGCAGTACTTC
cdr3_aa: CASRATSGTYEQYF

d_call: TRBD2
j_call: TRBJ2-2
clone_size: few
v_call: TRBV6-4
cdr3_nt: TGTGCCAGCAGTGGACTAGCGGGCAGCACCGGGGAGCTGTTTTTT
cdr3_aa: CASSGLAGSTGELFF

d_call: TRBD2
j_call: TRBJ2-2
clone_size: -
v_call: TRBV20-1
cdr3_nt: TGCAGTGCTAGTGTTCCCTTTCAGCGGGAGAGGAGGGACACCGGGGAGCTGTTTTTT
cdr3_aa: CSASVPFQRERRDTGELFF

d_call: -
j_call: TRBJ1-2
clone_size: -
v_call: TRBV7-2
cdr3_nt: TGTGCCAGCAGCTCCCGACAGTCCCCTAATGGCTACACCTTC
cdr3_aa: CASSSRQSPNGYTF

d_call: -
j_call: TRBJ2-1
clone_size: -
v_call: TRBV6-5
cdr3_nt: TGTGCCAGCAGAAGCGGGCCCCCTAGGCCGGAGTTCTTC
cdr3_aa: CASRSGPPRPEFF

d_call: -
j_call: TRBJ1-2
clone_size: -
v_call: TRBV9
cdr3_nt: TGTGCCAGCAGCGCCGGGACTCCTACTAACTATGGCTACACCTTC
cdr3_aa: CASSAGTPTNYGYTF

d_call: TRBD2
j_call: TRBJ2-3
clone_size: -
v_call: TRBV28
cdr3_nt: TGTGCCAGCAGTTTACGCCCGGGACTAGCGGGAGGCCGGACAGATACGCAGTATTTT
cdr3_aa: CASSLRPGLAGGRTDTQYF

d_call: TRBD1
j_call: TRBJ1-1
clone_size: -
v_call: TRBV7-8
cdr3_nt: TGTGCCAGCAGCACGACAGGGTTGAACACTGAAGCTTTCTTT
cdr3_aa: CASSTTGLNTEAFF

d_call: -
j_call: TRBJ2-5
clone_size: -
v_call: TRBV4-3
cdr3_nt: TGCGCCAGCAGCCAAGCCCTGGTCGGGACCCAGTACTTC
cdr3_aa: CASSQALVGTQYF

d_call: -
j_call: TRBJ1-2
clone_size: -
v_call: TRBV5-4
cdr3_nt: TGTGCCAGCAGCTTGGCCAGGGTGGACTATGGCTACACCTTC
cdr3_aa: CASSLARVDYGYTF

d_call: TRBD2
j_call: TRBJ2-7
clone_size: -
v_call: TRBV3-1/TRBV3-2
cdr3_nt: TGTGCCAGCAACCCAAGGGTAGCGGGAACCTACGAGCAGTACTTC
cdr3_aa: CASNPRVAGTYEQYF

d_call: -
j_call: TRBJ1-1
clone_size: -
v_call: TRBV19
cdr3_nt: TGTGCCAGTAGTTCCCTACCGACATTGGGGGGCACTGAAGCTTTCTTT
cdr3_aa: CASSSLPTLGGTEAFF

d_call: -
j_call: TRBJ1-1
clone_size: -
v_call: TRBV5-1
cdr3_nt: TGCGCCAGCAGCTTGAACCAGGGGAACACTGAAGCTTTCTTT
cdr3_aa: CASSLNQGNTEAFF

d_call: -
j_call: TRBJ2-7
clone_size: -
v_call: TRBV11-3
cdr3_nt: TGTGCCAGCAGCGCGGGGTCTCGGCACGACGAGCAGTACTTC
cdr3_aa: CASSAGSRHDEQYF

d_call: -
j_call: TRBJ2-1
clone_size: -
v_call: TRBV29-1
cdr3_nt: TGCAGTGCTCGGGAGTCAGCCGTCTACAATGAGCAGTTCTTC
cdr3_aa: CSARESAVYNEQFF

d_call: TRBD1
j_call: TRBJ1-2
clone_size: -
v_call: TRBV19
cdr3_nt: TGTGCCAGTAGCTGGGACAGGGGTGGCTACACCTTC
cdr3_aa: CASSWDRGGYTF